The rows below give T cell receptor beta chains drawn from one sample of a study of T cells in localized non-small cell lung cancer. Only in-frame clones appear in the TCRdb table, and some are missing; sequencing was by immunoSEQ multiplex PCR. The repertoire holds more than 2,000 clones, with 30% as singletons. This sample comprised normal lung tissue next to the tumor, obtained before any cancer treatment. These receptors were taken from a female donor of 60 years or more with stage I squamous cell lung carcinoma. Both conserved end residues are part of each CDR3. The D gene is left open where the match is weak. Not all rows give a size; the values are once, few, many and, for expanded clones, a class.

>TRBV18|TRBD1|NA|TRBJ2-2
TGTGCCAGCGCCGGGACAGGGGTGAACGGGGAGCTGTTTTTT
CASAGTGVNGELFF
>TRBV9|NA|NA|TRBJ1-1
TGTGCCAGCAGCGTCGCCCCGAACACTGAAGCTTTCTTT
CASSVAPNTEAFF
>TRBV11-3|TRBD2|NA|TRBJ2-4
TGTGCCAGCACCTCGCGGGGGGCCAAAAACATTCAGTACTTC
CASTSRGAKNIQYF
>TRBV6-8|NA|few|TRBJ1-1
TGTGCCAGCAGTGTTTTAGGGCGGAAAGCTTTCTTT
CASSVLGRKAFF
>TRBV18|NA|large|TRBJ1-1
TGTGCCAGCTCACCACGGGAAGGTTACTCCCGAACTCAGTGGACTGAAGCTTTCTTT
CASSPREGYSRTQWTEAFF
>TRBV6-8|NA|few|TRBJ1-5
TGTGCCAGCTTAACAAATCCAGGCCGGGGCCAGCCCCAGCATTTT
CASLTNPGRGQPQHF
>TRBV6-4|NA|few|TRBJ1-3
TGTGCCAGCAGTTACTCGTTTGGTATTTCTGGAAACACCATATATTTT
CASSYSFGISGNTIYF
>TRBV19|TRBD2|once|TRBJ2-2
TGTGCCAGTAGTGTGATTAGCGGGAGTCGTGGCGGGGAGCTGTTTTTT
CASSVISGSRGGELFF
>TRBV11-3|TRBD1|NA|TRBJ2-7
TGTGCCAGCAGCTTAAGGGGACAGGTGGTTGACGAGCAGTACTTC
CASSLRGQVVDEQYF
>TRBV25-1|TRBD1|few|TRBJ2-5
TGTGCCAGCAGTGGGCAGGGGGCTAGAGAGACCCAGTACTTC
CASSGQGARETQYF
>TRBV11-3|NA|NA|TRBJ1-6
TGTGCCAGCAGCCCTTTAAGGGAAAATTCACCCCTCCACTTT
CASSPLRENSPLHF
>TRBV23-1|NA|NA|TRBJ1-1
TGCGCCAGCAGCTCCGGGACGAACACTGAAGCTTTCTTT
CASSSGTNTEAFF
>TRBV18|TRBD1|NA|TRBJ1-5
TGTGCCAGCTCTGGCGGGACAGCCGTATTTAGCAATCAGCCCCAGCATTTT
CASSGGTAVFSNQPQHF
>TRBV5-1|NA|few|TRBJ2-2
TGCGCCAGCAGCTGGGGGACACGGAACACCGGGGAGCTGTTTTTT
CASSWGTRNTGELFF
>TRBV6-8|NA|few|TRBJ1-5
TGTGCCAGCAGCGCCGCGAGTAAGAATCAGCCCCAGCATTTT
CASSAASKNQPQHF
>TRBV19|NA|NA|TRBJ1-2
TGTGCCAGTAGTCGACAGGTTAGCTATGGCTACACCTTC
CASSRQVSYGYTF
>TRBV9|TRBD1|NA|TRBJ2-2
TGTGCCAGCAGCCCTGGGACAGGAGGAACCGGGGAGCTGTTTTTT
CASSPGTGGTGELFF